This T cell receptor (beta chain) was sequenced during a study of PD-L1 blockade in urothelial cancer. Time point in this sample: peripheral blood 6 weeks after treatment start. Assay used: immunoSEQ multiplex PCR; TCRdb lists only in-frame clones, some missing. The table lists under 55,000 clones, approximately 78% of them singletons, with about 13% in the top ten. Looked up from germline, CDR1 is WSHSY and CDR2 is SAAADI. V trimming: 8 bases; J trimming: 4 bases; junction bases outside the gene matches: 4. This CDR3 comprises 13 residues. The clonotype was recovered from a man between 60 and 75 years old with urothelial cancer. The material was PBMCs, obtained around atezolizumab (anti-PD-L1) treatment. The rearrangement joins TRBV10-2 to TRBJ2-3; TRBD2 agrees at 9 bases. In nucleotides, the CDR3 is TGCGCCAGCGTGGGACTAGCCGCAGATACGCAGTATTTT. Its protein is CASVGLAADTQYF.